A selection of T cell receptor beta chains follows, all from one sample in a study of patients and donors after allogeneic stem cell transplantation. TCRdb re-analysed the RT-PCR reads in MiXCR, keeping a single row per CDR3 protein. Of 400,000 to 500,000 distinct CDR3 sequences listed, more than 15% were seen once; the top ten hold around 7.9%. What was sequenced was blood, either unsorted or a sorted T cell fraction (not recorded which). Receptors were obtained from a human donor who was either an allogeneic HSCT recipient or a stem cell or donor lymphocyte infusion donor (not recorded which). It is not recorded whose cells these are; they may come from a transplant donor. CDR3s include the opening cysteine and the closing phenylalanine or tryptophan. A D gene is named only where the DNA matches it firmly. Clone sizes are given selectively: once, few, many, or a class where the clone is expanded.

abundance | j_gene | d_gene | len | v_gene | CDR3nt | CDR3aa
NA | TRBJ1-1 | NA | 13 | TRBV11-2 | TGTGCCAGCAGACCCTCAGGGAGAACTGAAGCTTTCTTT | CASRPSGRTEAFF
NA | TRBJ2-1 | NA | 15 | TRBV7-8 | TGTGCCAGCAGCTCCCGGGGGGCAGGGGAGGGTGAGCAGTTCTTC | CASSSRGAGEGEQFF
few | TRBJ1-2 | NA | 15 | TRBV12-3/TRBV12-4 | TGTGCCAGCAGCCGAGTCATCGCCCCGGGGTATGGCTACACCTTC | CASSRVIAPGYGYTF
few | TRBJ2-6 | TRBD1 | 20 | TRBV3-1 | TGTGCCAGCAGCCCGGGACAGGGTTTCAGGGCGAGCTCTGGGGCCAACGTCCTGACTTTC | CASSPGQGFRASSGANVLTF
few | TRBJ2-7 | TRBD1 | 15 | TRBV7-9 | TGTGCCAGCAGCTTAGTCCCTGGGACAGGGAACGAGCAGTACTTC | CASSLVPGTGNEQYF
few | TRBJ2-1 | TRBD1 | 17 | TRBV24-1 | TGTGCCACCAGTGAGCCCGGGACAGGGGGCTCCTACAATGAGCAGTTCTTC | CATSEPGTGGSYNEQFF
few | TRBJ1-5 | NA | 14 | TRBV27 | TGTGCCAGCAGTCCCGCTATTAATGGCGGGCCCCAGCATTTT | CASSPAINGGPQHF
few | TRBJ2-1 | NA | 14 | TRBV4-3 | TGCGCCAGCAGCCCCTTCGGCGGGGGCGATGAGCAGTTCTTC | CASSPFGGGDEQFF
few | TRBJ1-4 | TRBD1 | 15 | TRBV12-3/TRBV12-4 | TGTGCCAGCAGTTTACGACAGGGGGCTCAGGGGGAACTGTTTTTT | CASSLRQGAQGELFF
NA | TRBJ2-1 | TRBD2 | 15 | TRBV29-1 | TGCAGCGTTGTCGTTCTAGCGGGGAAACGCAATGAGCAGTTCTTC | CSVVVLAGKRNEQFF
few | TRBJ1-2 | NA | 14 | TRBV7-6 | TGTGCCAGCAGCCGATGGGGCCCCAACTATGGCTACACCTTC | CASSRWGPNYGYTF
NA | TRBJ2-5 | NA | 12 | TRBV20-1 | TGCAGTAGTGGGGGGGACAAGGAGACCCAGTACTTC | CSSGGDKETQYF